This TCR beta chain originates from a study of blood T cell repertoires in COVID-19. This clone was seen just once. Two consecutive negative NP/OP PCR tests, clearance, or resolved symptoms defined Cohort 3 recovery. The table came from immunoSEQ multiplex PCR; TCRdb's copy has only in-frame clones and leaves some out. The sample shows 360,000 or so clones, 85% to 90% of them seen only once. V dropped 2 bases and J dropped 0; count of bases not matched to a gene: 9. Germline CDR1 SGHNT, CDR2 YYREEE (reference sequence). The CDR3 loop spans 20 amino acids. Source material: PBMCs or T cells enriched from blood (not recorded which). This receptor was obtained from a woman in her 30s who had recovered from COVID-19. The V call is TRBV5-4, the J call TRBJ2-1; TRBD2 matches at 15 bases. The CDR3 DNA is TGTGCCAGCAGCTTCCGGACTAGCGGGAGGGCTAAGATCTCCTACAATGAGCAGTTCTTC. Its translation: CASSFRTSGRAKISYNEQFF. The whole variable domain, filled in from reference TRBV5-4 and TRBJ2-1, reads ETGVTQSPTHLIKTRGQQVTLRCSSQSGHNTVSWYQQALGQGPQFIFQYYREEENGRGNFPPRFSGLQFPNYSSELNVNALELDDSALYLCASSFRTSGRAKISYNEQFFGPGTRLTVL.